The 3 T cell receptor beta chains reported below all come from one sample, sequenced in a study of tissue T cells after allogeneic stem cell transplantation. Libraries were prepared by immunoSEQ multiplex PCR; TCRdb keeps only in-frame clonotypes and omits some of them. In the table there are some 47,000 clones, roughly 73% of which are singletons. Specimen: sorted cells pooled from one or two spleens. The receptors stem from a pool of C57BL/6 mice in good health.

A word on this clone: Gene names follow the mouse nomenclature. The read falls 1 residue short of the CDR3 end, and the missing part is taken from the germline J gene. The J gene is TRBJ2-7, the V gene TRBV13-1, with 14 bases matching TRBD2. J was trimmed by 7 bases and V by 0 bases; bases with no gene match: 3. The length of the CDR3 is 15 residues. Germline V gives CDR1 NSHNY, CDR2 SYGAGN. The CDR3 sequence: CASSDEGLGGREQYF. The sequenced part of the CDR3 DNA is TGTGCCAGCAGTGATGAGGGACTGGGGGGGCGAGAACAGTAC.

Concerning this clone: Genes here carry mouse names. The CDR3 end falls 1 residue outside the read, so it is completed with the germline J gene. The chain has TRBV31 and TRBJ2-3; 7 nucleotides align to TRBD1. The CDR3 contains 13 residues. Germline CDR1 and CDR2: GKSSPN and SITVG. The V gene end was trimmed by 2 bases and the J gene end by 3 bases; junction bases not matched to a gene: 2. The CDR3 loop is CAWSLGQAETLYF. The part of the CDR3 DNA that was read is TGTGCCTGGAGTTTGGGACAGGCAGAAACGCTGTAT.

The sample holds one count of this clone. Mouse names are used for the genes. The read gets to within 1 residue of the CDR3 end, and the germline J gene fills in the rest. The gene calls are TRBV13-1 and TRBJ1-6; 7 nucleotides line up with TRBD1. TRBJ1-6 is flagged as an ORF with uncertain function. This CDR3 is built from 14 residues. Germline V lookup: CDR1 NSHNY, CDR2 SYGAGN. After removal of 4 bases from V and 5 bases from J, the junction contained 3 bases not matched to a gene. Partial CDR3 DNA: TGTGCCAGCAGTCCGGGACAGAATAATTCGCCCCTCTAC. This sequence encodes CASSPGQNNSPLY. The CDR3, in full, reads CASSPGQNNSPLYF.